This T cell receptor beta chain comes out of a study of blood T cell repertoires in COVID-19. Study context: From T cells, B-cell-depleted T cells, or PBMCs came the material, which was cDNA or gDNA.

Trimming removed 2 bases from V and 7 bases from J; junction bases left unmatched: 3. The CDR3 is made up of 15 amino acids. Germline lookup yields CDR1 LGHDT and CDR2 YNNKEL (reference sequence). Assay: immunoSEQ multiplex PCR; the TCRdb copy retains only in-frame clones and omits some. Among about 390,000 clones listed, over 75% were seen once. The Seattle site enrolled patients during active infection and followed them longitudinally. The TCR was taken from an older woman with COVID-19, enrolled during active disease. This chain joins TRBV3-1 (or the pseudogene TRBV3-2) and TRBJ1-4; TRBD1 aligns across 11 bases. Sequenced sample: peripheral blood. The CDR3 DNA sequence: TGTGCCAGCAGCCAAATGGACAGGGGGCGTGAAAAACTGTTTTTT. Protein sequence: CASSQMDRGREKLFF.